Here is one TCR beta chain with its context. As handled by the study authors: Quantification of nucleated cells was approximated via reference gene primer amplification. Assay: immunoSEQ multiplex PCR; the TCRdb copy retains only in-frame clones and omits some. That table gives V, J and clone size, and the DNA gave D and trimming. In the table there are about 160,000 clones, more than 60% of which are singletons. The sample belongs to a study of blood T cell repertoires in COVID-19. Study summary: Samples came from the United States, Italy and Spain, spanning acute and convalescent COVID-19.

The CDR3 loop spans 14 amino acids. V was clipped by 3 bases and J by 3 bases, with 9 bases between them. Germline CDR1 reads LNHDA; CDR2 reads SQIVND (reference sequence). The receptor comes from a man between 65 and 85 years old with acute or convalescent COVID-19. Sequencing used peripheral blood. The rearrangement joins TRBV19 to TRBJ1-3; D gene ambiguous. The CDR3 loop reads CASSISGGGNTIYF. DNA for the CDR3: TGTGCCAGTAGTATTTCAGGAGGTGGAAACACCATATATTTT.